The 31 T cell receptor beta chains given below trace back to one sample, sequenced in a study of CD8+ T cells in alopecia areata. Following extraction, RNA underwent reverse transcription to cDNA, which served as the sequencing template. Produced via immunoSEQ multiplex PCR; TCRdb's table is partial and in-frame only. The sample lists about 150,000 clones; roughly 54% were seen once. This sample's treatment: oral pan-JAK inhibitor, 5-10 mg twice daily. Sequenced here: CD8+ T cells sorted from blood, sampled at week 4, from a patient treated with tofacitinib. The source is a human donor with alopecia areata.

This clone has only a few counts. The chain is built from TRBV6-5 and TRBJ2-5; weak D call: TRBD1 (6 bases). V was shortened by 0 bases and J by 14 bases, with 13 bases between the two germline ends. The CDR3 runs 12 residues. The germline V gene encodes CDR1 MNHEY and CDR2 SVGAGI. The CDR3 DNA is TGTGCCAGCAGTTACTCTAACACAGGGCTATACTTC. Translated, it gives CASSYSNTGLYF.

This sequence joins TRBV2 and TRBJ2-5, with 8 bases that match TRBD2. Germline V gene sequence: CDR1 SNHLY, CDR2 FYNNEI. This CDR3 contains 13 residues. Losses at the gene ends were 7 bases for V and 5 bases for J; bases not matched to a gene: 6. The CDR3 is CASMGTSAETQYF. CDR3 coding DNA: TGTGCCAGCATGGGGACTAGTGCGGAGACCCAGTACTTC.

V gene TRBV5-1 combines with J gene TRBJ2-1; possible D gene TRBD2, 5 bases. Trimming shortened V by 4 bases and J by 0 bases, and 14 bases separated the two germline ends. The CDR3 has 16 residues. Looked up from germline, CDR1 is SGHRS and CDR2 is YFSETQ. CDR3 protein: CASSPTPGSSYNEQFF. The CDR3 DNA is TGCGCCAGCAGCCCTACCCCGGGGAGCTCCTACAATGAGCAGTTCTTC.

This sequence joins TRBV30 and TRBJ1-6; no clear D. With 3 bases removed from V and 14 bases from J, the gap between germline ends came to 17 bases. CDR1 GTSNPN and CDR2 SVGIG come from the germline V gene (reference sequence). The CDR3 loop spans 13 amino acids. CDR3 in amino acids: CAWRLTDPGALHF. CDR3 in DNA: TGTGCCTGGAGGTTGACGGACCCTGGGGCCCTCCACTTT.

This clone has only one observation. This CDR3 is CASSPRGTGELFF. CDR3 sequence (DNA): TGTGCCAGCAGCCCGAGGGGAACCGGGGAGCTGTTTTTT. The rearrangement joins TRBV13 to TRBJ2-2; the D call may be TRBD1 or TRBD2 (5 bases each). There are 13 residues in the CDR3. V lost 5 bases, J lost 5 bases, and 9 bases lay in between. Germline values: CDR1 PRHDT, CDR2 FYEKMQ (reference sequence).

The J gene is TRBJ2-7, the V gene TRBV5-1; no firm D call. The CDR3 extends over 11 amino acids. Germline-derived CDR1 and CDR2 are SGHRS and YFSETQ. V gave up 2 bases and J gave up 5 bases, with 5 bases separating them. The CDR3 sequence: CASSFGNEQYF. CDR3 in DNA: TGCGCCAGCAGCTTTGGCAACGAGCAGTACTTC.

The genes are TRBV7-8 and TRBJ2-3; 9 bases match TRBD2. The CDR3 is 15 amino acids. J lost 3 bases, V lost 1 base, and 2 bases had no gene match. Looked up from germline, CDR1 is SGHVS and CDR2 is FQNEAQ. As DNA, the CDR3 is TGTGCCAGCAGCTTAGGACTAGCGGCGACAGATACGCAGTATTTT. Residues: CASSLGLAATDTQYF.

The chain carries TRBV9 and TRBJ2-5; a weak D match, TRBD2 (6 bases). Germline CDR1 is SGDLS and CDR2 is YYNGEE. CDR3 length: 16 amino acids. V dropped 0 bases and J dropped 5 bases, with 17 bases sitting between them. The CDR3 region is CASSVGWRGAGETQYF. CDR3 bases: TGTGCCAGCAGCGTAGGGTGGCGGGGAGCAGGGGAGACCCAGTACTTC.

The V gene is TRBV6-6, the J gene TRBJ2-5; the D is unclear. The CDR3 runs 12 residues. Germline CDR1 reads MNHNY; CDR2 reads SVGAGI (reference sequence). V was shortened by 8 bases and J by 5 bases, with 12 bases between the two germline ends. The CDR3 here is CASGLADETQYF. For the CDR3, the DNA is TGTGCCAGCGGGCTGGCAGATGAGACCCAGTACTTC.

The chain couples TRBV30 to TRBJ1-6, with D maybe TRBD1 (5 bases). Trimming pared 2 bases from V and 5 bases from J, leaving 19 bases between. The CDR3 runs 17 residues. CDR1 and CDR2 (germline): GTSNPN, SVGIG (reference sequence). The CDR3: CAWSWSPGLKHNSPLHF. The DNA of the CDR3 is TGTGCCTGGAGTTGGTCCCCGGGACTTAAACATAATTCACCCCTCCACTTT.

The V gene is TRBV2, the J gene TRBJ1-1; D gene ambiguous. Germline V gene data show CDR1 as SNHLY and CDR2 as FYNNEI. V lost 3 bases and J lost 9, with 11 bases in between. The CDR3 length is 12 residues. The CDR3 DNA follows: TGTGCCAGCAGTGAGATGAAAGCACAAGCTTTCTTT. Its translation is CASSEMKAQAFF.

This clone was recorded a few times. This chain links TRBV9 with TRBJ2-5; D is perhaps TRBD1 (5 bases). The CDR3 spans 14 residues. Germline CDR1 SGDLS, CDR2 YYNGEE. V lost 3 bases and J lost 4, with 13 bases in between. CDR3 in amino acids: CASSGLERGETQYF. The CDR3, as DNA: TGTGCCAGCAGCGGCCTTGAAAGGGGAGAGACCCAGTACTTC.

This chain links TRBV6-6 with TRBJ2-3; D gene unclear. V shed 2 bases and J shed 2 bases, with 5 bases lying between them. This CDR3 contains 13 residues. Germline CDR1 is MNHNY and CDR2 is SVGAGI (reference sequence). The CDR3 DNA sequence: TGTGCCAGCAGTTACGGCATCACAGATACGCAGTATTTT. Translating gives CASSYGITDTQYF.

J is TRBJ2-2 and V is TRBV29-1; 8 nucleotides align to TRBD1. Per the germline V gene, CDR1 is SQVTM and CDR2 is ANQGSEA. Trimming cost V 7 bases and J 1 base; bases outside gene matches: 11. This CDR3 has 16 amino acids. In DNA, the CDR3 is TGCAGCGCTCTACAACAGGGGGAAAGGAACACCGGGGAGCTGTTTTTT. It translates to CSALQQGERNTGELFF.

This chain uses TRBV6-5 with TRBJ1-2; D perhaps matches TRBD1 (6 bases). CDR3 length: 11 residues. Per the germline V gene, CDR1 is MNHEY and CDR2 is SVGAGI. Between the trimmed V and J ends, which lost 5 bases and 6 bases, there was a span of 7 bases. The CDR3 sequence is CASSPGDGYTF. In DNA form, the CDR3 reads TGTGCCAGCAGTCCAGGGGATGGCTACACCTTC.

The chain combines TRBV5-1 with TRBJ2-1; 8 nucleotides agree with TRBD1. V gave up 5 bases and J gave up 1 base; unmatched junction bases: 8. Germline CDR1 is SGHRS and CDR2 is YFSETQ. The CDR3 has 16 amino acids. The CDR3 DNA follows: TGCGCCAGCAGTTCGGACAGGGTACTGTCCTACAATGAGCAGTTCTTC. Encoded protein: CASSSDRVLSYNEQFF. Full variable domain (missing parts from reference TRBV5-1 and TRBJ2-1): KAGVTQTPRYLIKTRGQQVTLSCSPISGHRSVSWYQQTPGQGLQFLFEYFSETQRNKGNFPGRFSGRQFSNSRSEMNVSTLELGDSALYLCASSSDRVLSYNEQFFGPGTRLTVL.

The table lists this clone with a few counts. J is TRBJ1-2 and V is TRBV14, with D hard to call. The CDR3 covers 13 residues. V lost 6 bases and J 0 bases, leaving 8 bases between the germline ends. Germline V lookup: CDR1 SGHDN, CDR2 FVKESK. The CDR3 loop reads CASSPTANYGYTF. In DNA form, the CDR3 reads TGTGCCAGCAGTCCTACAGCTAACTATGGCTACACCTTC.

This chain links TRBV30 with TRBJ2-7; 8 bases are shared with TRBD1. Germline CDR1 GTSNPN, CDR2 SVGIG (reference sequence). V lost 1 base and J lost 7; bases outside the gene matches: 9. CDR3 size: 14 residues. The CDR3 DNA is TGTGCCTGGAGTGCCCGGGACAGGCTTAGGGAGCAGTACTTC. As protein: CAWSARDRLREQYF.

The V call is TRBV13, the J call TRBJ1-1; TRBD1 aligns across 8 bases. Germline loops: CDR1 PRHDT, CDR2 FYEKMQ (reference sequence). V was pared by 4 bases and J by 5 bases, with 3 bases of the junction left unmatched. There are 13 residues in the CDR3. The CDR3 is CASSSGGETEAFF. CDR3 DNA sequence: TGTGCCAGCAGCTCAGGGGGCGAGACTGAAGCTTTCTTT.

The gene calls are TRBV6-5 and TRBJ2-5, with 7 nucleotides matching TRBD1. V was clipped by 6 bases and J by 3 bases; unmatched bases: 4. CDR3 size: 13 residues. In germline, CDR1 is MNHEY, CDR2 SVGAGI. This CDR3 reads CASSHDREETQYF. In nucleotides, the CDR3 is TGTGCCAGCAGCCACGACAGGGAAGAGACCCAGTACTTC.

The chain combines TRBV4-1 with TRBJ1-1, with D unclear. Per the germline V gene, CDR1 is MGHRA and CDR2 is YSYEKL. This CDR3 region has 14 residues. The germline V and J ends were trimmed by 4 bases and 6 bases, with 15 bases remaining between them. CDR3 in amino acids: CASSPLSNKAEAFF. The CDR3 region has the DNA TGCGCCAGCAGCCCCCTCTCAAATAAGGCTGAAGCTTTCTTT.

This chain connects TRBV25-1 to TRBJ2-7; D gene ambiguous. With 8 bases removed from V and 0 bases from J, the gap between germline ends came to 11 bases. The germline gives CDR1 MGHDK, CDR2 SYGVNS. The CDR3 is 13 residues long. As DNA, the CDR3 is TGTGCCAGCGGTCCAGCCGCCTCCTACGAGCAGTACTTC. This gives the protein CASGPAASYEQYF.

The CDR3 region has the DNA TGCGCCAGCAGCCTAGGACAGGGGGGAATTGAAAAACTGTTTTTT. It yields the protein CASSLGQGGIEKLFF. The chain couples TRBV5-1 to TRBJ1-4, with 10 bases identical to TRBD1. The CDR3 has 15 amino acids. V dropped 4 bases and J dropped 7; count of bases not matched to a gene: 7. Germline V gene sequence: CDR1 SGHRS, CDR2 YFSETQ.

This clone was seen more than once but under ten times. V is TRBV9 and J is TRBJ1-1; D is undetermined. Germline CDR1 reads SGDLS; CDR2 reads YYNGEE. This CDR3 comprises 13 residues. Trimming took 0 bases from V and 0 from J, leaving 3 bases between them. This CDR3 reads CASSVEVNTEAFF. DNA for the CDR3: TGTGCCAGCAGCGTAGAGGTGAACACTGAAGCTTTCTTT.

This chain connects TRBV4-1 to TRBJ2-7; TRBD1 aligns across 7 bases. The CDR3 loop spans 16 amino acids. Germline V gene sequence: CDR1 MGHRA, CDR2 YSYEKL. V was clipped by 0 bases and J by 3 bases; unmatched bases: 8. This CDR3 is CASSQDLRTGVYEQYF. The CDR3 bases are TGCGCCAGCAGCCAAGATCTACGGACAGGAGTCTACGAGCAGTACTTC.

This clone was seen a handful of times. The chain recombines TRBV19 with TRBJ1-1; D not certain. Deletions cut 3 bases from V and 5 bases from J, with 13 bases between. The CDR3 extends over 14 amino acids. Germline values: CDR1 LNHDA, CDR2 SQIVND (reference sequence). The CDR3 is CASSILGSRTEAFF. In nucleotides, the CDR3 is TGTGCCAGTAGTATCCTAGGCAGTCGGACTGAAGCTTTCTTT.

The V gene is TRBV27, the J gene TRBJ2-3; D unclear. In germline, CDR1 is MNHEY, CDR2 SMNVEV (reference sequence). CDR3 length: 11 amino acids. V was trimmed by 3 bases and J by 6 bases, leaving 4 bases between them. The chain's CDR3 is CASSLDDTQYF. CDR3 DNA sequence: TGTGCCAGCAGTTTGGATGATACGCAGTATTTT.

This clone was seen a handful of times. The chain joins TRBV5-1 to TRBJ2-7; 8 nucleotides agree with TRBD2. The CDR3 spans 16 residues. Looked up from germline, CDR1 is SGHRS and CDR2 is YFSETQ. V trimming: 2 bases; J trimming: 1 base; junction bases outside the gene matches: 8. CDR3 nucleotide sequence: TGCGCCAGCAGCTTCCCCCCGGCGGGGGGATCCTACGAGCAGTACTTC. It yields the protein CASSFPPAGGSYEQYF.

This clone turned up a few times. V and J are TRBV27 and TRBJ2-7; TRBD1 matches at 7 bases. There are 11 residues in the CDR3. CDR1 is MNHEY, CDR2 SMNVEV, per germline (reference sequence). V was clipped by 8 bases and J by 3 bases; unmatched bases: 1. The CDR3 protein is CASGTDYEQYF. CDR3 nucleotides: TGTGCCAGCGGGACAGACTACGAGCAGTACTTC.

This chain links TRBV29-1 with TRBJ2-7, with 9 bases fitting TRBD1. The V and J ends lost 1 base and 3 bases, in that order; junction bases with no gene match: 10. The germline gives CDR1 SQVTM, CDR2 ANQGSEA. The CDR3 runs 16 residues. CDR3 bases: TGCAGCGTTGAAGCCACGGTTCAGGACAGGGGCTACGAGCAGTACTTC. This codes for CSVEATVQDRGYEQYF.

The chain employs TRBV2 and TRBJ2-1, with D possibly TRBD1 on 5 matching bases. Germline CDR1 is SNHLY and CDR2 is FYNNEI. The CDR3 runs 16 residues. V lost 7 bases and J 0 bases, leaving 16 bases between the germline ends. The CDR3 bases are TGTGCCAGCATCCAAGGGGCTGGAAGCTCCTACAATGAGCAGTTCTTC. Its protein is CASIQGAGSSYNEQFF. Filled out from reference TRBV2 and TRBJ2-1, the complete variable domain reads EPEVTQTPSHQVTQMGQEVILRCVPISNHLYFYWYRQILGQKVEFLVSFYNNEISEKSEIFDDQFSVERPDGSNFTLKIRSTKLEDSAMYFCASIQGAGSSYNEQFFGPGTRLTVL.